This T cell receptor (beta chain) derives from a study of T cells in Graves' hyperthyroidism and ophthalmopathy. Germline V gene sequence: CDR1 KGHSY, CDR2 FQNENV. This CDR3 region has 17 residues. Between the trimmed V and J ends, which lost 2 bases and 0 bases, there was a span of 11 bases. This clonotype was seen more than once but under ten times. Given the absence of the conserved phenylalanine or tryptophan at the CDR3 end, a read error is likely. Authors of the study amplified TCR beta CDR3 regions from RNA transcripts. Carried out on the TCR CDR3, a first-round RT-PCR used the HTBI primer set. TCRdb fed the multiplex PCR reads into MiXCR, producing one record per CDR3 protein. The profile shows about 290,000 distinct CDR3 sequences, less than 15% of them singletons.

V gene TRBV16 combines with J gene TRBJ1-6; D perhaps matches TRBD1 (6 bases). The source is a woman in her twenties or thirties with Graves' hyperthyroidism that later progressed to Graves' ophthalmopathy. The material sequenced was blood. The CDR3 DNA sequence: TGTGCCAGCAGCCAAGGACAGTTGAGCTCCTATAATTCACCCCTCCACATT. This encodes CASSQGQLSSYNSPLHI.